The rows below give T cell receptor beta chains drawn from one sample of a study of blood T cells in healthy people across ages. TCRdb re-analysed the 5' RACE reads in MiXCR, keeping a single row per CDR3 protein. The table has hundreds of thousands of distinct CDR3 sequences, around three fifths seen once; the top ten hold around 37%. The specimen was blood. The receptors originated from a man between 60 and 70 years old in good health. The CDR3 runs from the conserved cysteine through the conserved F or W. D genes are given only for firm matches. The size field is filled for only some rows; it gives once, few, many or a size class.

V: TRBV9
D: TRBD2
size: few
J: TRBJ2-7
CDR3: CASSPAGGAYEQYF
DNA: TGTGCCAGCAGCCCTGCGGGGGGGGCCTACGAGCAGTACTTC

V: TRBV6-4
D: TRBD2
size: NA
J: TRBJ2-3
CDR3: CASSVELAGPRAQYF
DNA: TGTGCCAGCAGCGTCGAACTAGCGGGGCCCCGAGCGCAGTATTTT

V: TRBV20-1
D: TRBD2
size: few
J: TRBJ2-7
CDR3: CSARDAGGSYEQYF
DNA: TGCAGTGCTAGAGATGCCGGGGGGTCTTACGAGCAGTACTTC

V: TRBV10-3
D: TRBD1
size: NA
J: TRBJ2-7
CDR3: CAISGDRGINEQYF
DNA: TGTGCCATCAGTGGTGACAGGGGGATCAACGAGCAGTACTTC

V: TRBV5-1
D: NA
size: NA
J: TRBJ1-5
CDR3: CASSLDDTPNQPQHF
DNA: TGCGCCAGCAGCTTGGATGACACCCCTAATCAGCCCCAGCATTTT

V: TRBV5-1
D: NA
size: NA
J: TRBJ2-1
CDR3: CASSLPSEDEQFF
DNA: TGCGCCAGCAGCTTGCCTAGCGAGGATGAGCAGTTCTTC

V: TRBV15
D: TRBD2
size: few
J: TRBJ2-3
CDR3: CATSRDLASGRPTDTQYF
DNA: TGTGCCACCAGCAGAGATTTGGCTAGCGGGCGGCCCACAGATACGCAGTATTTT

V: TRBV12-3/TRBV12-4
D: NA
size: NA
J: TRBJ2-7
CDR3: CASSLGKRSSYEQYF
DNA: TGTGCCAGCAGTTTAGGGAAGCGTAGCTCCTACGAGCAGTACTTC

V: TRBV3-1
D: NA
size: NA
J: TRBJ1-1
CDR3: CASSHTPSKAFF
DNA: TGTGCCAGCAGCCATACCCCCAGCAAAGCTTTCTTT

V: TRBV7-2
D: NA
size: few
J: TRBJ1-2
CDR3: CASSLTGTPGRGYTF
DNA: TGTGCCAGCAGCTTAACCGGGACCCCCGGGCGTGGCTACACCTTC

V: TRBV7-2
D: TRBD2
size: NA
J: TRBJ2-3
CDR3: CASSPRTRHPTQYF
DNA: TGTGCCAGCAGCCCACGGACTAGGCACCCTACGCAGTATTTT

V: TRBV5-1
D: NA
size: NA
J: TRBJ2-7
CDR3: CASPKGYEQYF
DNA: TGCGCCAGCCCAAAAGGATACGAGCAGTACTTC

V: TRBV29-1
D: NA
size: NA
J: TRBJ2-7
CDR3: CSVGTTSYEQYF
DNA: TGCAGCGTTGGGACGACTTCCTACGAGCAGTACTTC

V: TRBV5-1
D: NA
size: NA
J: TRBJ2-1
CDR3: CASSLQGYSYNEQFF
DNA: TGCGCCAGCAGCTTACAGGGTTATTCCTACAATGAGCAGTTCTTC

V: TRBV7-9
D: NA
size: NA
J: TRBJ1-1
CDR3: CASSQTGGYTEAFF
DNA: TGTGCCAGCAGCCAGACGGGGGGCTACACTGAAGCTTTCTTT

V: TRBV20-1
D: TRBD2
size: NA
J: TRBJ2-5
CDR3: CSASGRGGPRETQYF
DNA: TGCAGTGCTTCAGGGAGGGGCGGGCCGAGAGAGACCCAGTACTTC

V: TRBV9
D: TRBD1
size: NA
J: TRBJ2-1
CDR3: CASSPEGGARYNEQFF
DNA: TGTGCCAGCAGCCCCGAAGGGGGCGCGCGGTACAATGAGCAGTTCTTC

V: TRBV3-1
D: NA
size: NA
J: TRBJ2-4
CDR3: CASSPPGADIQYF
DNA: TGTGCCAGCAGCCCCCCCGGAGCGGACATTCAGTACTTC

V: TRBV20-1
D: TRBD1
size: NA
J: TRBJ2-1
CDR3: CSARDLAMGQAVCEQFF
DNA: TGCAGTGCTAGAGATCTGGCGATGGGACAGGCTGTCTGTGAGCAGTTCTTC

V: TRBV6-2/TRBV6-3
D: NA
size: NA
J: TRBJ2-1
CDR3: CAGGGPFGTQFF
DNA: TGTGCCGGCGGGGGCCCTTTCGGGACCCAGTTCTTC

V: TRBV20-1
D: NA
size: NA
J: TRBJ2-5
CDR3: CSAAGGYQETQYF
DNA: TGCAGTGCCGCTGGAGGGTACCAAGAGACCCAGTACTTC

V: TRBV21-1
D: NA
size: NA
J: TRBJ1-2
CDR3: CASTKRNFRANYGYTF
DNA: TGTGCCAGCACCAAAAGGAACTTCCGGGCTAACTATGGCTACACCTTC

V: TRBV29-1
D: TRBD1
size: NA
J: TRBJ1-1
CDR3: CSVRQGADTEAFF
DNA: TGCAGCGTCCGACAGGGGGCCGACACTGAAGCTTTCTTT

V: TRBV20-1
D: NA
size: NA
J: TRBJ1-5
CDR3: CSARDRRGNTDTQHF
DNA: TGCAGTGCTCGCGATAGGCGGGGGAACACAGATACGCAGCATTTT

V: TRBV5-1
D: TRBD1
size: few
J: TRBJ1-1
CDR3: CASSFVRGRMNTEAFF
DNA: TGCGCCAGCAGCTTTGTCAGGGGGCGTATGAACACTGAAGCTTTCTTT

V: TRBV4-2
D: NA
size: NA
J: TRBJ2-1
CDR3: CASSAQKGPYNEQFF
DNA: TGTGCCAGCAGCGCACAAAAGGGGCCTTACAATGAGCAGTTCTTC

V: TRBV7-8
D: NA
size: few
J: TRBJ2-6
CDR3: CASSLVPGANVLTF
DNA: TGTGCCAGCAGCTTAGTCCCTGGGGCCAACGTCCTGACTTTC

V: TRBV12-3/TRBV12-4
D: NA
size: few
J: TRBJ1-5
CDR3: CASSFLNQPQHF
DNA: TGTGCCAGCAGTTTCTTGAATCAGCCCCAGCATTTT

V: TRBV20-1
D: NA
size: NA
J: TRBJ1-2
CDR3: CSAREAGVGGYTF
DNA: TGCAGTGCTAGAGAGGCCGGTGTGGGTGGCTACACCTTC

V: TRBV4-3
D: TRBD1
size: NA
J: TRBJ1-6
CDR3: CASSQDLSGQGVASPLHF
DNA: TGCGCCAGCAGCCAAGATCTTTCGGGACAGGGGGTCGCTTCACCCCTCCACTTT

V: TRBV12-3/TRBV12-4
D: TRBD2
size: few
J: TRBJ2-3
CDR3: CASSLASSGGTDTQYF
DNA: TGTGCCAGCAGTTTAGCCAGTAGCGGGGGAACAGATACGCAGTATTTT

V: TRBV11-2
D: TRBD2
size: NA
J: TRBJ2-1
CDR3: CASSLDGLVYNEQFF
DNA: TGTGCCAGCAGCTTAGACGGACTAGTCTACAATGAGCAGTTCTTC

V: TRBV6-5
D: NA
size: NA
J: TRBJ2-7
CDR3: CASSYSFGDYEQYF
DNA: TGTGCCAGCAGTTACTCGTTTGGGGACTACGAGCAGTACTTC

V: TRBV7-2
D: NA
size: few
J: TRBJ2-7
CDR3: CASSLGGPGTNTYEQYF
DNA: TGTGCCAGCAGCTTAGGCGGGCCCGGGACAAACACCTACGAGCAGTACTTC